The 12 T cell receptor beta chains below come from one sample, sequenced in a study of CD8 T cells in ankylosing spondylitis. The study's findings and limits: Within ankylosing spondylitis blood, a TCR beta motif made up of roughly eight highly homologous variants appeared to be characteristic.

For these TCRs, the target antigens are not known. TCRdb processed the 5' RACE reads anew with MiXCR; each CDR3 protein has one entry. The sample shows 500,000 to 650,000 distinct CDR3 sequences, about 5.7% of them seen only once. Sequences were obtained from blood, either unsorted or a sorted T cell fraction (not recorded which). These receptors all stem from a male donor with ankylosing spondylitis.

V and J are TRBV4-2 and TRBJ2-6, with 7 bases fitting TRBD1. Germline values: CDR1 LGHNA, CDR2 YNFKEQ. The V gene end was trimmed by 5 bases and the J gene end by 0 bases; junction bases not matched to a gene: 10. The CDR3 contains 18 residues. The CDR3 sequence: CASSWKPGQLSGANVLTF. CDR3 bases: TGTGCCAGCAGCTGGAAACCGGGACAGCTCTCTGGGGCCAACGTCCTGACTTTC.

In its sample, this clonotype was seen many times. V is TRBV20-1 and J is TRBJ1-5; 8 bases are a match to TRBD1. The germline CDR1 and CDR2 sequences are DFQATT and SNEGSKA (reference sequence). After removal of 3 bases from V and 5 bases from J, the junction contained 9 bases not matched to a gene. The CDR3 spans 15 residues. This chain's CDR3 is CSARLAGQEDQPQHF. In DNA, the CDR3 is TGCAGTGCTAGGCTAGCGGGACAGGAGGATCAGCCCCAGCATTTT.

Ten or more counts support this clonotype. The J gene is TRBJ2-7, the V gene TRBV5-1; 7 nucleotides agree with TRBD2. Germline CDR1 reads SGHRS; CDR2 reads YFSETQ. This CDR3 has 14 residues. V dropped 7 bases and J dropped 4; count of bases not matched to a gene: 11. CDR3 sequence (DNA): TGCGCCAGCGCCGTCGGGGGGAAATTTTACGAGCAGTACTTC. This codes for CASAVGGKFYEQYF.

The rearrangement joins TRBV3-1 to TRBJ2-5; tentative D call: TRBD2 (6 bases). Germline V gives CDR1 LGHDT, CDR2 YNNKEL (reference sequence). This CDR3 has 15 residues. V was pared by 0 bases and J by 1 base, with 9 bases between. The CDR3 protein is CASSQEGGLQETQYF. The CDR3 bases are TGTGCCAGCAGCCAAGAGGGGGGACTCCAAGAGACCCAGTACTTC.

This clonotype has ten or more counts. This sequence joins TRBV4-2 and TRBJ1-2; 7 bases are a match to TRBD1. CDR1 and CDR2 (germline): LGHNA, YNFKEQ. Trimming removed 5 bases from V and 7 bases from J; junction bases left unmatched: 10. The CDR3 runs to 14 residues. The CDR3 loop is CASSVKGANPGYTF. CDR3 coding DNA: TGTGCCAGCAGCGTTAAGGGGGCAAACCCTGGCTACACCTTC.

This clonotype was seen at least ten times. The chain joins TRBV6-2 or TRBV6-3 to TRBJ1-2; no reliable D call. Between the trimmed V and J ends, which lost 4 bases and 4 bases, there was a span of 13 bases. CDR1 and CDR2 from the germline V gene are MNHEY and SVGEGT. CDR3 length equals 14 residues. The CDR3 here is CASSSYQRSYGYTF. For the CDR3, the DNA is TGTGCCAGCAGTTCCTACCAGAGATCCTATGGCTACACCTTC.

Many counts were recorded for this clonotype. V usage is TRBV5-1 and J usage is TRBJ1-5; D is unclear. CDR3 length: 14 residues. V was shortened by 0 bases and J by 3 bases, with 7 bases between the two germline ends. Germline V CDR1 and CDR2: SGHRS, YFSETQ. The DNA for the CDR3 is TGCGCCAGCAGCTTGGGGTCAGTCAATCAGCCCCAGCATTTT. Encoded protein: CASSLGSVNQPQHF.

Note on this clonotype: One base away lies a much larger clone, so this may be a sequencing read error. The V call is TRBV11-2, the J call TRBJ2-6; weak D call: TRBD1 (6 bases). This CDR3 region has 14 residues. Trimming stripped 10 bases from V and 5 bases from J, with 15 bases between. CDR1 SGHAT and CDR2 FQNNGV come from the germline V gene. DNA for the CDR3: TGTGCCACCTTGGACAGATCTTGGGCCAACGTCCTGACTTTC. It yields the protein CATLDRSWANVLTF. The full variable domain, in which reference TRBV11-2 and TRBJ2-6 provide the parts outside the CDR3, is EAGVAQSPRYKIIEKRQSVAFWCNPISGHATLYWYQQILGQGPKLLIQFQNNGVVDDSQLPKDRFSAERLKGVDSTLKIQPAKLEDSAVYLCATLDRSWANVLTFGAGSRLTVL.

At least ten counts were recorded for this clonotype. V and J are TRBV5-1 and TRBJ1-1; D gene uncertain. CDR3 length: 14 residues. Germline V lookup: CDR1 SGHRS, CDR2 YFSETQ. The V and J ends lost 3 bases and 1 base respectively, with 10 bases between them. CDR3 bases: TGCGCCAGCAGCTCGTCGCCCGGGAACACTGAAGCTTTCTTT. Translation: CASSSSPGNTEAFF.

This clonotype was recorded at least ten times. The CDR3 spells CASSQAPMTLRGYTF. In DNA, the CDR3 is TGTGCCAGCAGCCAAGCCCCGATGACACTTCGTGGCTACACCTTC. The rearrangement joins TRBV3-1 to TRBJ1-2; no firm D call. Trimming cost V 1 base and J 7 bases, with 16 bases left between them. Per the germline V gene, CDR1 is LGHDT and CDR2 is YNNKEL (reference sequence). The CDR3 is 15 residues long.

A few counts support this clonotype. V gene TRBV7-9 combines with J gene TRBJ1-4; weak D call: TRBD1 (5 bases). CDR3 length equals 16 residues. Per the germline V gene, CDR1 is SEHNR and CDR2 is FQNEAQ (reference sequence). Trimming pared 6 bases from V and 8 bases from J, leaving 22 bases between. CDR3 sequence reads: CASRPAGPNSGEKLFF. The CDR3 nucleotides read TGTGCCAGCAGACCCGCGGGGCCAAACTCGGGGGAAAAACTGTTTTTT.

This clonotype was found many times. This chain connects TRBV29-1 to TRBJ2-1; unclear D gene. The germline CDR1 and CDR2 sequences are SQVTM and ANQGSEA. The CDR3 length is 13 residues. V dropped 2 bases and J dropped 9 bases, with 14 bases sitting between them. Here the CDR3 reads CSVELSPVGEQFF. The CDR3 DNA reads TGCAGCGTTGAATTGAGTCCCGTAGGTGAGCAGTTCTTC.